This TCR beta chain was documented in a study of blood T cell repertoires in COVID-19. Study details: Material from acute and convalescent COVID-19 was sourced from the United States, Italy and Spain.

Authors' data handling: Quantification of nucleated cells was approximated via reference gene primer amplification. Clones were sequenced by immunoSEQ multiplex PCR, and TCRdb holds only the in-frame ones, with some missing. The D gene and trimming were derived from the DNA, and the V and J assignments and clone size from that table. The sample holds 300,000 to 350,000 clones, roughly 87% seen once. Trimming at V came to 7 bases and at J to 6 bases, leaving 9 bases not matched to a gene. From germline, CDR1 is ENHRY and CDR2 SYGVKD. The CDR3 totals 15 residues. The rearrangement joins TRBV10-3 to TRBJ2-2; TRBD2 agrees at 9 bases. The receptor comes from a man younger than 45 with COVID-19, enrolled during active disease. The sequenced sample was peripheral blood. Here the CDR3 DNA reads TGTGCCATCACGGCAAGCGGGGGGACCTCCGGGGAGCTGTTTTTT. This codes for CAITASGGTSGELFF.